This record looks at one T cell receptor beta chain sequence and its context. The data stem from a study of blood T cell repertoires in COVID-19. In germline, CDR1 is MDHEN, CDR2 SYDVKM. V dropped 3 bases and J dropped 6; count of bases not matched to a gene: 4. The CDR3 contains 13 residues. The assay was immunoSEQ multiplex PCR, and TCRdb's table has in-frame clones only and misses some. The table lists approximately 290,000 clones, approximately 85% of them singletons. The sequenced sample was PBMCs or T cells enriched from blood (not recorded which). The gene calls are TRBV28 and TRBJ1-1; TRBD1 matches 7 bases. The receptor was isolated from a woman aged 25-40 years who had recovered from COVID-19. The CDR3 reads CASSFDRDAEAFF. In nucleotides, the CDR3 is TGTGCCAGCAGTTTCGACAGGGACGCTGAAGCTTTCTTT.